This T cell receptor beta chain emerged from a study of lymphopenia after photon versus proton radiotherapy. Using immunoSEQ multiplex PCR, the repertoire was profiled, and TCRdb retains in-frame clones only, with some absent. This table has 65,000 to 85,000 clones, under 95% appearing once. CDR3 length: 18 residues. The V segment lost 2 bases and the J segment 2 bases; nucleotides outside the gene matches: 13. Germline loops: CDR1 LGHNA, CDR2 YSLEER. Of note for this clone: Its antigen remains unidentified.

Study-level results: After the lymphocyte nadir, photon-treated repertoires showed oligoclonal expansion, especially of CD8+ Temra cells. Better survival with proton therapy was suggested as possible, not demonstrated.

This TCR was sampled from a woman aged 40 to 49 with cholangiocarcinoma. This specimen was peripheral blood, taken from a patient treated with photon-based radiotherapy. The chain joins TRBV4-3 to TRBJ1-2; 8 bases agree with TRBD1. The CDR3 here is CASSQSLRQGAANYGYTF. Here the CDR3 DNA reads TGCGCCAGCAGCCAATCGCTTAGGCAGGGGGCGGCCAACTATGGCTACACCTTC.